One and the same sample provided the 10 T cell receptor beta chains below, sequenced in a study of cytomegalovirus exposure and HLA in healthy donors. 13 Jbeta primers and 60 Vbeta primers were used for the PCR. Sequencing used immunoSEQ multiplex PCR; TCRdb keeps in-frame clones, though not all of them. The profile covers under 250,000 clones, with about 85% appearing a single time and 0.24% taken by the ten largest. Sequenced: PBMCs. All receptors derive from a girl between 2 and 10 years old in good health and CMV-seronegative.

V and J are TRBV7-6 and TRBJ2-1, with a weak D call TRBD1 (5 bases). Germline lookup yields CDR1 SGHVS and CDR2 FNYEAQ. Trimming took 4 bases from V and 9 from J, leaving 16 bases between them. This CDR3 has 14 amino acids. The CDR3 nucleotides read TGTGCCAGCAGCTACGAAGGGCTCAGGGCTGAGCAGTTCTTC. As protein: CASSYEGLRAEQFF.

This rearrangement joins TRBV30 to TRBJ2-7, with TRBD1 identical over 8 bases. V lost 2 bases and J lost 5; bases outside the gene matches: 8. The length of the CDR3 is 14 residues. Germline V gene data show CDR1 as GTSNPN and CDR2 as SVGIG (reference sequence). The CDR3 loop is CAWSRGQGYHEQYF. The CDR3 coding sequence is TGTGCCTGGAGTCGTGGACAGGGTTACCACGAGCAGTACTTC.

The CDR3 region is CASSPAVGQGKVGNEQFF. DNA of the CDR3: TGTGCCAGCAGTCCCGCCGTAGGACAGGGGAAAGTAGGGAATGAGCAGTTCTTC. This chain uses TRBV6-4 with TRBJ2-1; TRBD1 aligns across 9 bases. CDR1 and CDR2 (germline): MRHNA, SNTAGT. Unmatched junction bases numbered 18, after V lost 5 bases and J lost 7 bases. The CDR3 length is 18 residues.

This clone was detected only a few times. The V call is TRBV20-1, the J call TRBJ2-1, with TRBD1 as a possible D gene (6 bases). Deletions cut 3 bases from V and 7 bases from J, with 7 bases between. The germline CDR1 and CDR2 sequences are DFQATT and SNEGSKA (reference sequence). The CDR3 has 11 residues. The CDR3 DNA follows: TGCAGTGCTAGCAGGGGAAATGAGCAGTTCTTC. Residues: CSASRGNEQFF.

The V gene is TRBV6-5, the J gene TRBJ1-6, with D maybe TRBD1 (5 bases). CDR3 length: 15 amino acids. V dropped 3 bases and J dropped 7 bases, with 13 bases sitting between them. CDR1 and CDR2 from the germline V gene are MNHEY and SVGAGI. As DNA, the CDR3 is TGTGCCAGCAGTTATGGGCAGGGTCTGAATTCACCCCTCCACTTT. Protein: CASSYGQGLNSPLHF.

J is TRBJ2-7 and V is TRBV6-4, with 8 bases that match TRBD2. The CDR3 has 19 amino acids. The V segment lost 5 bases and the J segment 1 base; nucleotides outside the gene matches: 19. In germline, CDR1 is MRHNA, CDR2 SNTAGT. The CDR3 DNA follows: TGTGCCAGCAGTATTCCTAAGACGCTCCGACTAGCGTTTTCCTACGAGCAGTACTTC. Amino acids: CASSIPKTLRLAFSYEQYF.

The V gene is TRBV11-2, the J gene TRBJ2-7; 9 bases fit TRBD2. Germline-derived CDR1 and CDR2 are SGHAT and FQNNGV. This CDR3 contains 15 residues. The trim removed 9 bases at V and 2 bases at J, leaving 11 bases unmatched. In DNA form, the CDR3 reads TGTGCCAGTTGGGCCGGACTAGCGACTCCCTACGAGCAGTACTTC. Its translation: CASWAGLATPYEQYF. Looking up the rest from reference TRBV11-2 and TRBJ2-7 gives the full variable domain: EAGVAQSPRYKIIEKRQSVAFWCNPISGHATLYWYQQILGQGPKLLIQFQNNGVVDDSQLPKDRFSAERLKGVDSTLKIQPAKLEDSAVYLCASWAGLATPYEQYFGPGTRLTVT.

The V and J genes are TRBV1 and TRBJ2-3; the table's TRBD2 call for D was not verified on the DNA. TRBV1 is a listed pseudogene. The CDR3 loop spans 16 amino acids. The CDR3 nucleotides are TGCACCAGCAGCCCTTGGGCGGGACTAGAAACAGATACGCAGTATTTT. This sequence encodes CTSSPWAGLETDTQYF.

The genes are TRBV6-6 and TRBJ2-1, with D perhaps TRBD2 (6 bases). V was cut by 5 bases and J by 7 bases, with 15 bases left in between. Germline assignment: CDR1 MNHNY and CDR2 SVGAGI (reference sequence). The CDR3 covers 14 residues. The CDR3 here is CASSPGREWNEQFF. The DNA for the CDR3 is TGTGCCAGCAGTCCCGGCCGGGAGTGGAATGAGCAGTTCTTC.

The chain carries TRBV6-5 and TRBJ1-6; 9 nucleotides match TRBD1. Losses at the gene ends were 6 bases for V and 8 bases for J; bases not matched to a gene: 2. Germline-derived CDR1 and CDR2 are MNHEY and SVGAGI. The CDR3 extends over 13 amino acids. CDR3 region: CASRGQGDSPLHF. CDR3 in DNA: TGTGCCAGCAGGGGACAGGGTGATTCACCCCTCCACTTT.